These 19 T cell receptor beta chains were sequenced from one sample in a study of blood T cell repertoires in COVID-19. The method was immunoSEQ multiplex PCR; TCRdb's version includes in-frame clones alone and lacks a portion of them. The sample contains about 70,000 clones, roughly 80% of which appear only once. Sequencing was carried out using peripheral blood. These receptors were obtained from a man under 40 with COVID-19, enrolled during active disease.

The chain joins TRBV7-9 to TRBJ1-5; 8 positions agree with TRBD1. This CDR3 has 15 residues. In germline, CDR1 is SEHNR, CDR2 FQNEAQ (reference sequence). The trim removed 5 bases at V and 1 base at J, leaving 4 bases unmatched. CDR3 nucleotide sequence: TGTGCCAGCAGCCAGACAGGGGAGAGCAATCAGCCCCAGCATTTT. Protein sequence: CASSQTGESNQPQHF.

The rearrangement uses TRBV25-1 and TRBJ1-3, with D tentatively TRBD1 (5 bases). The germline V and J ends were trimmed by 2 bases and 0 bases, with 14 bases remaining between them. This CDR3 comprises 17 residues. Germline V gene lookup returns CDR1 MGHDK and CDR2 SYGVNS. The CDR3 sequence is CASSETGTLYSGNTIYF. DNA for the CDR3: TGTGCCAGCAGTGAAACCGGGACTCTCTACTCTGGAAACACCATATATTTT.

The chain joins TRBV6-4 to TRBJ2-3; 10 bases align to TRBD2. Germline V gives CDR1 MRHNA, CDR2 SNTAGT. Unmatched junction bases numbered 0, after V lost 8 bases and J lost 1 base. CDR3 size: 13 residues. In nucleotides, the CDR3 is TGTGCCAGCGGGACTAGCGGCACAGATACGCAGTATTTT. Protein sequence: CASGTSGTDTQYF.

The V and J genes are TRBV28 and TRBJ1-6; TRBD1 matches at 10 bases. J lost 10 bases, V lost 7 bases, and 10 bases had no gene match. The CDR3 length is 15 residues. Germline CDR1 MDHEN, CDR2 SYDVKM. CDR3 coding DNA: TGTGCCAGCATCCGGGACAGGGGATTCGAGTCACCCCTCCACTTT. Translated, it gives CASIRDRGFESPLHF.

The V and J genes are TRBV18 and TRBJ2-5; D is uncertain. CDR1 KGHSH and CDR2 LQKENI come from the germline V gene. Trimming cost V 3 bases and J 1 base, with 3 bases left between them. The CDR3 runs to 12 residues. For the CDR3, the DNA is TGTGCCAGCTCACCCCTCCAAGAGACCCAGTACTTC. Its protein product is CASSPLQETQYF.

The V call is TRBV9, the J call TRBJ2-7, with D perhaps TRBD1 (6 bases). From germline, CDR1 is SGDLS and CDR2 YYNGEE. The CDR3 has 13 amino acids. V was trimmed by 3 bases and J by 4 bases, leaving 11 bases between them. CDR3 in DNA: TGTGCCAGCAGCGCAGGGGACCTGTACGAGCAGTACTTC. The encoded protein is CASSAGDLYEQYF.

CDR3: CASIPLMNTEAFF. CDR3 DNA sequence: TGTGCCAGTATACCACTCATGAACACTGAAGCTTTCTTT. J is TRBJ1-1 and V is TRBV28; D ambiguous. Germline loops: CDR1 MDHEN, CDR2 SYDVKM. The V and J ends lost 9 bases and 0 bases respectively, with 11 bases between them. The CDR3 has 13 residues.

V gene TRBV29-1 combines with J gene TRBJ2-5, with 8 bases fitting TRBD1. The trim removed 3 bases at V and 5 bases at J, leaving 8 bases unmatched. The CDR3 loop spans 14 amino acids. The V gene's germline CDR1 is SQVTM and CDR2 ANQGSEA. The CDR3 protein is CSVERTGSSETQYF. CDR3 nucleotide sequence: TGCAGCGTTGAGCGGACAGGGAGTTCGGAGACCCAGTACTTC.

CDR3 in DNA: TGTGCCAGCACCACCGGGGGGCAGCGCCTTTCGGGCTACACCTTC. It encodes CASTTGGQRLSGYTF. V and J are TRBV28 and TRBJ1-2; the D gene is possibly TRBD1 (6 bases). The CDR3 is 15 residues long. Germline V lookup: CDR1 MDHEN, CDR2 SYDVKM. Trimming pared 7 bases from V and 8 bases from J, leaving 23 bases between.

The chain employs TRBV7-9 and TRBJ1-1, with a possible D match to TRBD1 (5 bases). Per the germline V gene, CDR1 is SEHNR and CDR2 is FQNEAQ (reference sequence). Between the trimmed V and J ends, which lost 5 bases and 7 bases, there was a span of 17 bases. This CDR3 has 14 residues. The CDR3 is CASSPWPVTVEAFF. CDR3 nucleotide sequence: TGTGCCAGCAGCCCCTGGCCCGTGACAGTTGAAGCTTTCTTT. Based on the CDR3 plus reference TRBV7-9 and TRBJ1-1, the full variable domain is DTGVSQNPRHKITKRGQNVTFRCDPISEHNRLYWYRQTLGQGPEFLTYFQNEAQLEKSRLLSDRFSAERPKGSFSTLEIQRTEQGDSAMYLCASSPWPVTVEAFFGQGTRLTVV.

V and J are TRBV28 and TRBJ2-7; D gene ambiguous. CDR1 and CDR2 from the germline V gene are MDHEN and SYDVKM. Trimming shortened V by 2 bases and J by 2 bases, and 4 bases separated the two germline ends. The length of the CDR3 is 12 residues. The CDR3 nucleotides read TGTGCCAGCAGTTTAGCGGCCTACGAGCAGTACTTC. Encoded protein: CASSLAAYEQYF.

This sequence joins TRBV2 and TRBJ2-2, with a possible D match to TRBD2 (6 bases). The length of the CDR3 is 15 residues. Trimming stripped 4 bases from V and 4 bases from J, with 13 bases between. Looked up from germline, CDR1 is SNHLY and CDR2 is FYNNEI. The chain's CDR3 is CASSVEGPGTGELFF. The CDR3 nucleotides read TGTGCCAGCAGTGTGGAGGGGCCAGGCACCGGGGAGCTGTTTTTT.

The V call is TRBV11-2, the J call TRBJ1-6; possibly TRBD1 for D (6 bases). This CDR3 spans 12 amino acids. Trimming took 8 bases from V and 8 from J, leaving 10 bases between them. Per germline, CDR1 SGHAT and CDR2 FQNNGV. The CDR3 sequence is CASGGGDSPLHF. DNA of the CDR3: TGTGCCAGCGGGGGGGGCGATTCACCCCTCCACTTT.

The chain carries TRBV10-1 and TRBJ2-1, with 10 bases lining up with TRBD1. Germline loops: CDR1 WNHNN, CDR2 SYGVQD (reference sequence). V was pared by 4 bases and J by 9 bases, with 6 bases of the junction left unmatched. The CDR3 consists of 14 residues. The CDR3 spells CASSGGQGVTEQFF. DNA for the CDR3: TGCGCCAGCAGTGGCGGACAGGGGGTGACTGAGCAGTTCTTC.

The V call is TRBV9, the J call TRBJ2-5; unclear D gene. CDR3 size: 15 residues. Trimming shortened V by 4 bases and J by 5 bases, and 18 bases separated the two germline ends. CDR1 is SGDLS and CDR2 is YYNGEE in the germline V gene. CDR3 nucleotides: TGTGCCAGCAGCCCCAAGACTGGGTGGCGGGAGACCCAGTACTTC. It is translated as CASSPKTGWRETQYF.

This clone was seen a single time. This chain uses TRBV14 with TRBJ1-2; D gene ambiguous. Deletions cut 0 bases from V and 7 bases from J, with 21 bases between. CDR1 SGHDN and CDR2 FVKESK come from the germline V gene. The CDR3 runs to 17 residues. The CDR3 nucleotides are TGTGCCAGCAGCCAAGAAATCATGGGCGCCGGAATCTCTGGCTACACCTTC. It specifies CASSQEIMGAGISGYTF.

This clone was found once. This CDR3 reads CASSLLATSGSPDTQYF. The DNA of the CDR3 is TGTGCCAGCAGCTTACTAGCGACTAGCGGGAGTCCAGATACGCAGTATTTT. The chain recombines TRBV7-2 with TRBJ2-3, with 12 bases identical to TRBD2. The CDR3 is 17 residues long. Germline loops: CDR1 SGHTA, CDR2 FQGNSA. J gave up 4 bases and V 2 bases, and 7 bases lay outside the gene matches.

The chain is built from TRBV7-9 and TRBJ2-7, with D possibly matching TRBD2 (6 bases). The germline CDR1 and CDR2 sequences are SEHNR and FQNEAQ (reference sequence). The CDR3 extends over 13 amino acids. With 6 bases removed from V and 4 bases from J, the gap between germline ends came to 13 bases. The CDR3 region has the DNA TGTGCCAGCAGACATGGAGGGGATTACGAGCAGTACTTC. Translated, it gives CASRHGGDYEQYF.

The chain recombines TRBV6-6 with TRBJ1-3; the D gene is possibly TRBD1 (6 bases). The CDR3 has 15 residues. V was clipped by 6 bases and J by 0 bases, with 12 bases between them. Germline CDR1 reads MNHNY; CDR2 reads SVGAGI (reference sequence). CDR3 protein: CASRGQRSSGNTIYF. DNA for the CDR3: TGTGCCAGCAGGGGACAACGGAGCTCTGGAAACACCATATATTTT.